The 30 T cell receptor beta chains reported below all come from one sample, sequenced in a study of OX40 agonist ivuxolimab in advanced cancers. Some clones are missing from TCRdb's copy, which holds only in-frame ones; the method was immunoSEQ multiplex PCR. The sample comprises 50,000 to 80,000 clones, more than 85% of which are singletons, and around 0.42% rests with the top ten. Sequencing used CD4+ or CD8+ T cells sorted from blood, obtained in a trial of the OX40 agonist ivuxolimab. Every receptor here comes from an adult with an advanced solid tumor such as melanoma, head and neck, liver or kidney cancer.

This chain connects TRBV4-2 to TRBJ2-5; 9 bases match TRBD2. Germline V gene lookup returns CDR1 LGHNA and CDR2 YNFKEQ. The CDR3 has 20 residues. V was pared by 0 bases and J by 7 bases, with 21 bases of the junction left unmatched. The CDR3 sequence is CASSQELGGPASGNRGTQYF. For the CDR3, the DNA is TGTGCCAGCAGCCAAGAACTCGGAGGGCCGGCTAGCGGGAACCGCGGGACCCAGTACTTC.

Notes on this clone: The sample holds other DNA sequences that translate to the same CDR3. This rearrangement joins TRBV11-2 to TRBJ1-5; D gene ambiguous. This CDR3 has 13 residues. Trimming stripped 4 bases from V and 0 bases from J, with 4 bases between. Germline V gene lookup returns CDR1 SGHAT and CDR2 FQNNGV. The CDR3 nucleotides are TGTGCCAGCAGCTCCTATAGCAATCAGCCCCAGCATTTT. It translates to CASSSYSNQPQHF. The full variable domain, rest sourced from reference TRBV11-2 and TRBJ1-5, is EAGVAQSPRYKIIEKRQSVAFWCNPISGHATLYWYQQILGQGPKLLIQFQNNGVVDDSQLPKDRFSAERLKGVDSTLKIQPAKLEDSAVYLCASSSYSNQPQHFGDGTRLSIL.

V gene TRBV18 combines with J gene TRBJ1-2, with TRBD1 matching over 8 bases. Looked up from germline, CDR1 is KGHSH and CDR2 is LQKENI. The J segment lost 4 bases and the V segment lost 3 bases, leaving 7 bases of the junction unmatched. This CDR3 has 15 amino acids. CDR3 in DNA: TGTGCCAGCTCACCCGGGACAGGCGACGTCTATGGCTACACCTTC. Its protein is CASSPGTGDVYGYTF.

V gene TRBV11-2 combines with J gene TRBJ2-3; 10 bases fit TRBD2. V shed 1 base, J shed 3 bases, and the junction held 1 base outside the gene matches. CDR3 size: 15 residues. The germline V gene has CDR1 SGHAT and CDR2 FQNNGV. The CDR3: CASSLVSGRTDTQYF. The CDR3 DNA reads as TGTGCCAGCAGCTTAGTTAGCGGGAGGACAGATACGCAGTATTTT.

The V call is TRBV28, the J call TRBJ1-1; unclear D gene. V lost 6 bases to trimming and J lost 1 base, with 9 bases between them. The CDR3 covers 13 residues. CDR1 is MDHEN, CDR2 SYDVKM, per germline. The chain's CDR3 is CASSDDTNTEAFF. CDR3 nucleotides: TGTGCCAGCAGCGACGACACGAACACTGAAGCTTTCTTT.

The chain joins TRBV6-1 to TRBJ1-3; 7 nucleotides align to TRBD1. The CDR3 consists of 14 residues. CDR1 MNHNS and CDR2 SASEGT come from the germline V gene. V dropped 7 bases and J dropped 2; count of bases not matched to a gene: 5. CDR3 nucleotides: TGTGCCAGCAACTTAGACAGGGCTGGAAACACCATATATTTT. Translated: CASNLDRAGNTIYF.

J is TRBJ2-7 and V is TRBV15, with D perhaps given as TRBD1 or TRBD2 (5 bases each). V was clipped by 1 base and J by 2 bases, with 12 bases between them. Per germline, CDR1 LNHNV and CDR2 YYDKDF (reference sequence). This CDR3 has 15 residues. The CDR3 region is CATSRAGRGTYEQYF. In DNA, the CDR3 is TGTGCCACCAGCAGAGCAGGGAGAGGGACCTACGAGCAGTACTTC. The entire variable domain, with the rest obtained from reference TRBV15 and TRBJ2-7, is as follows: DAMVIQNPRYQVTQFGKPVTLSCSQTLNHNVMYWYQQKSSQAPKLLFHYYDKDFNNEADTPDNFQSRRPNTSFCFLDIRSPGLGDTAMYLCATSRAGRGTYEQYFGPGTRLTVT.

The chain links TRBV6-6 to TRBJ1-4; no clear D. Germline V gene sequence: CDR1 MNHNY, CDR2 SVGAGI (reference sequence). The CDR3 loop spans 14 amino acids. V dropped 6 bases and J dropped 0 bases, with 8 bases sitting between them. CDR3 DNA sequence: TGTGCCAGCAGCCGGGTCGCAACTAATGAAAAACTGTTTTTT. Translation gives CASSRVATNEKLFF.

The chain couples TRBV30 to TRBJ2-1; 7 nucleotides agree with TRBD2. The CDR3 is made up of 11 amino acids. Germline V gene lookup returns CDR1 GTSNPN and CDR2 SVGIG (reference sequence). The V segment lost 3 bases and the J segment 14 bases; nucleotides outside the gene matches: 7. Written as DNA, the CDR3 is TGTGCCTGGAGCATGGGAGGGCGCGAGTTCTTC. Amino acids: CAWSMGGREFF.

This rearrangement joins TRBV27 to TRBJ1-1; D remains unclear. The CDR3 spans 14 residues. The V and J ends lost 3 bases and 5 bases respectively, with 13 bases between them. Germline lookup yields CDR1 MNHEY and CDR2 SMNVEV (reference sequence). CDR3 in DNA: TGTGCCAGCAGTTTGAGGCAGTGGGGAACTGAAGCTTTCTTT. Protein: CASSLRQWGTEAFF.

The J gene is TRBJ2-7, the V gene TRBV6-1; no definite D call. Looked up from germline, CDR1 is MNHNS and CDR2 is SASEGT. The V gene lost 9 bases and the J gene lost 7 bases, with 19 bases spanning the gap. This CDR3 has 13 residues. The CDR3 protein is CASKVGTIREQYF. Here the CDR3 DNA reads TGTGCCAGTAAGGTTGGTACAATAAGGGAGCAGTACTTC.

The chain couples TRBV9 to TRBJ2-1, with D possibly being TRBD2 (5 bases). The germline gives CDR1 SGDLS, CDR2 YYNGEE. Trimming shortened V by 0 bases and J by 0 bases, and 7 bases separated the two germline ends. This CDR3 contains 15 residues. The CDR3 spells CASSVAGNSYNEQFF. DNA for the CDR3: TGTGCCAGCAGCGTAGCGGGAAACTCCTACAATGAGCAGTTCTTC. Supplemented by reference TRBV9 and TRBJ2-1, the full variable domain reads DSGVTQTPKHLITATGQRVTLRCSPRSGDLSVYWYQQSLDQGLQFLIQYYNGEERAKGNILERFSAQQFPDLHSELNLSSLELGDSALYFCASSVAGNSYNEQFFGPGTRLTVL.

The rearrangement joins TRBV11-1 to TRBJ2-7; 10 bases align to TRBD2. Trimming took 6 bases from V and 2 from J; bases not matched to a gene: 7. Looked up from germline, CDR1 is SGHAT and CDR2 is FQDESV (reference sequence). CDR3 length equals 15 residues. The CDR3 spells CASRYAGTSAYEQYF. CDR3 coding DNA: TGTGCCAGCAGATACGCCGGGACTAGCGCCTACGAGCAGTACTTC.

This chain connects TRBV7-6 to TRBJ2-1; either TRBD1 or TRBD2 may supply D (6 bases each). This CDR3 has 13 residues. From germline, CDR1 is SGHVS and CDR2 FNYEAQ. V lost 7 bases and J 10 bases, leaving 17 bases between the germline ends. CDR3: CASNREGGGEQFF. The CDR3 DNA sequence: TGTGCCAGCAATCGTGAGGGGGGCGGAGAGCAGTTCTTC.

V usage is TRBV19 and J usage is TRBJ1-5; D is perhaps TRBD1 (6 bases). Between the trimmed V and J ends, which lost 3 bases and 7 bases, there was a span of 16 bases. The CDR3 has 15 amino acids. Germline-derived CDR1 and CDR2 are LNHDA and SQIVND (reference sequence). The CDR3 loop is CASSIFQAGEQPQHF. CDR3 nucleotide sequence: TGTGCCAGTAGTATTTTTCAGGCAGGGGAACAGCCCCAGCATTTT.

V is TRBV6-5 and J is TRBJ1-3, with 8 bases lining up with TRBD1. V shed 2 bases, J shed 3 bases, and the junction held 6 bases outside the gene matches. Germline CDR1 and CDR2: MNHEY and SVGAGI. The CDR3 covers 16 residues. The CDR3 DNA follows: TGTGCCAGCAGTTACGGTACAGGGGGTCTTGGAAACACCATATATTTT. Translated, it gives CASSYGTGGLGNTIYF.

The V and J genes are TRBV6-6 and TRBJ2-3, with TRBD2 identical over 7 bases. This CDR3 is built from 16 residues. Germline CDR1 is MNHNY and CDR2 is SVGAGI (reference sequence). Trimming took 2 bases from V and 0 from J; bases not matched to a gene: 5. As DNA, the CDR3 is TGTGCCAGCAGTTACGTCGCGGGAGTAAGCACAGATACGCAGTATTTT. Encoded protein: CASSYVAGVSTDTQYF.

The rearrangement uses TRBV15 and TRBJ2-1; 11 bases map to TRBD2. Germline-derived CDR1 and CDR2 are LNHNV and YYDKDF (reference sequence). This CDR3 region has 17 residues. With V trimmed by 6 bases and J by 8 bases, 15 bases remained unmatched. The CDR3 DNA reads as TGTGCCACCAGTGGAGAGGGTAATAGCGGGAGGGCCTATGAGCAGTTCTTC. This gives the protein CATSGEGNSGRAYEQFF.

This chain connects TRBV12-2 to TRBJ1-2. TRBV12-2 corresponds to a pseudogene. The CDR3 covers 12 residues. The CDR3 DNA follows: TGTGCAAGTCGCTTTCAGGCGGATGGCTACACCTTC. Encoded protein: CASRFQADGYTF.

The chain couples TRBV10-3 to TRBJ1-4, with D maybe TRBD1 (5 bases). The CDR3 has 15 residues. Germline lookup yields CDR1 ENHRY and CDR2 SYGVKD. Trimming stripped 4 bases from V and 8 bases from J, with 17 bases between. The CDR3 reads CAISATGGAREKLFF. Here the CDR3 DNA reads TGTGCCATCAGTGCGACGGGAGGGGCGCGCGAAAAACTGTTTTTT.

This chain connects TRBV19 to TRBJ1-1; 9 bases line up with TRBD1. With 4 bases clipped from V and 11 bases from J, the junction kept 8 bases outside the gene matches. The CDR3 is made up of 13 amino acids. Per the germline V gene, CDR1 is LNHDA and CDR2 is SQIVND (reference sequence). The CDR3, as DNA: TGTGCCAGTAGTAGGGACAGGGTATCGGTCGCTTTCTTT. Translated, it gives CASSRDRVSVAFF. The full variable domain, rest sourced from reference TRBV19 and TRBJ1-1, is DGGITQSPKYLFRKEGQNVTLSCEQNLNHDAMYWYRQDPGQGLRLIYYSQIVNDFQKGDIAEGYSVSREKKESFPLTVTSAQKNPTAFYLCASSRDRVSVAFFGQGTRLTVV.

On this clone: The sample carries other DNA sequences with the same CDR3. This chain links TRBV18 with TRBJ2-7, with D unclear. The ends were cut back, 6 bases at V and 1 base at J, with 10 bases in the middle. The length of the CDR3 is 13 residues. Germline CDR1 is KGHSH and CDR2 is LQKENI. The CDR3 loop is CASSPASSYEQYF. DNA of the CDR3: TGTGCCAGCTCGCCAGCGAGTTCCTACGAGCAGTACTTC.

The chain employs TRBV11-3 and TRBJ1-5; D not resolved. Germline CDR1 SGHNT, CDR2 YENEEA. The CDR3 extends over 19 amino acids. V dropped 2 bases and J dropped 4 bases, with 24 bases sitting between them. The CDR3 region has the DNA TGTGCCAGCAGCTTATTTTTCTGGACCCAAGGCGCAGATAATCAGCCCCAGCATTTT. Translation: CASSLFFWTQGADNQPQHF.

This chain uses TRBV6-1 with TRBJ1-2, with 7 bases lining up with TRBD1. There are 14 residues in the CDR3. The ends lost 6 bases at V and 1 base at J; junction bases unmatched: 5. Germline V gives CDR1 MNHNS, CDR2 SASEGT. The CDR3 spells CASRGQPFNYGYTF. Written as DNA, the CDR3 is TGTGCCAGCAGGGGACAGCCGTTTAACTATGGCTACACCTTC.

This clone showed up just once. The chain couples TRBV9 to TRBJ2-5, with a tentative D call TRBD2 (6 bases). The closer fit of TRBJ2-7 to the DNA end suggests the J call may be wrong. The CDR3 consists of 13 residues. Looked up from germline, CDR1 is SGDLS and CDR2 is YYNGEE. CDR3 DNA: TGTGCCAGCAGCGTAGTGGAGGGCTACGAGCAGTACTTC. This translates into CASSVVEGYEQYF.

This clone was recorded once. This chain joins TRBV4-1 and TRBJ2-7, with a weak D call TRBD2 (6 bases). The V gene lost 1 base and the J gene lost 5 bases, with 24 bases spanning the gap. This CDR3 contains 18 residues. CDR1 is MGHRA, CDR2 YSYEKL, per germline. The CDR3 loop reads CASSQGFQREFREDEQYF. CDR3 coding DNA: TGCGCCAGCAGCCAAGGGTTCCAAAGGGAATTTAGGGAGGACGAGCAGTACTTC.

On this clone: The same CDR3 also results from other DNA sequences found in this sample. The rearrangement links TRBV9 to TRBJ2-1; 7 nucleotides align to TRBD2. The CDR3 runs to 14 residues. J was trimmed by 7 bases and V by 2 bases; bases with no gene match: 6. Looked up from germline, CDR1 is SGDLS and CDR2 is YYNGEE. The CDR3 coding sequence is TGTGCCAGCAGCGTCGGCGGGAGCGAGAATGAGCAGTTCTTC. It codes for CASSVGGSENEQFF.

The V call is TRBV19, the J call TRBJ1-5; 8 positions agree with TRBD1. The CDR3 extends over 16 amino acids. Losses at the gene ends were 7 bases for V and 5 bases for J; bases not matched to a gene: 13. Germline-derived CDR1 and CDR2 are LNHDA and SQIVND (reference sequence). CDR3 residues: CASNNRGSFGHQPQHF. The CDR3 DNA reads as TGTGCCAGTAACAACAGGGGGAGCTTTGGCCATCAGCCCCAGCATTTT.

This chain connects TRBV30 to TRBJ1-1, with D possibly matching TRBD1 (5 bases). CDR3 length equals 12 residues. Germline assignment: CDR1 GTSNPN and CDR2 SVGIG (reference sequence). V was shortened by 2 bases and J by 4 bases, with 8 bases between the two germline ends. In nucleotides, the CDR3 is TGTGCCTGGAGTCTCGGGGGCACTGAAGCTTTCTTT. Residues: CAWSLGGTEAFF.

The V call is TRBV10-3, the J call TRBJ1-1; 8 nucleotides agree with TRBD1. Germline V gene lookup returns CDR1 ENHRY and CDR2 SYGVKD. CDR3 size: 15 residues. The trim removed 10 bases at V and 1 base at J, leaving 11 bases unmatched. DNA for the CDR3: TGTGCCACCGGGAGAGGACAGGGAACGAACACTGAAGCTTTCTTT. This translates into CATGRGQGTNTEAFF.